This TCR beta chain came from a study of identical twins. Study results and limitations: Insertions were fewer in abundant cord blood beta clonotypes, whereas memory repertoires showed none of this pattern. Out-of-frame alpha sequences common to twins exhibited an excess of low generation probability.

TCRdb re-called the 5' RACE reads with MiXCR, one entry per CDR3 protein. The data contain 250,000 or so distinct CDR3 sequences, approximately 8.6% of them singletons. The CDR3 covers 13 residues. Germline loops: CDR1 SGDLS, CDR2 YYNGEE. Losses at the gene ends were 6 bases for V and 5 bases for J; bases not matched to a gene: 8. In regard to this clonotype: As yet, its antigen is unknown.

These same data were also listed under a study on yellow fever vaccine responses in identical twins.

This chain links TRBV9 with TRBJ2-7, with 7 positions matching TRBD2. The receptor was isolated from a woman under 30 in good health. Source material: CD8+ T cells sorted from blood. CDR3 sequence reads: CASTSRGVHEQYF. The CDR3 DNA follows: TGTGCCAGCACCTCTCGGGGGGTCCACGAGCAGTACTTC.